These 21 T cell receptor beta chains originate from one sample sequenced in a study of naive CD8 T cells in extremely preterm neonates. Repertoires were generated with immunoSEQ multiplex PCR, while TCRdb's copy carries only in-frame clones and drops some. The table has over 6,500 clones, 95% to 98% seen once. What was sequenced was naive CD8+ T cells from blood. The origin of the receptors is a human donor in good health.

The rearrangement links TRBV10-3 to TRBJ1-5; 9 bases align to TRBD1. The trim removed 4 bases at V and 4 bases at J, leaving 2 bases unmatched. Germline V gene lookup returns CDR1 ENHRY and CDR2 SYGVKD. The CDR3 totals 14 residues. CDR3 loop: CAISGDRDNQPQHF. For the CDR3, the DNA is TGTGCCATCAGTGGGGACAGGGATAATCAGCCCCAGCATTTT.

This clone was seen only once. The V call is TRBV10-2, the J call TRBJ2-5; 8 nucleotides match TRBD1. V lost 3 bases, J lost 5 bases, and 11 bases stayed unmatched. The CDR3 runs 16 residues. The V gene's germline CDR1 is WSHSY and CDR2 SAAADI. The CDR3 nucleotides read TGCGCCAGCAGTGATTGGACAGGGATCCCCAAGGAGACCCAGTACTTC. Its protein is CASSDWTGIPKETQYF.

This clone occurred once. This chain links TRBV11-2 with TRBJ2-1, with 7 bases lining up with TRBD2. Trimming cost V 4 bases and J 2 bases; bases outside gene matches: 8. Germline V lookup: CDR1 SGHAT, CDR2 FQNNGV. The CDR3 runs 16 residues. CDR3 loop: CASSSHSGPTYNEQFF. CDR3 DNA sequence: TGTGCCAGCAGCTCGCATAGCGGGCCGACCTACAATGAGCAGTTCTTC.

A few counts support this clone. The chain employs TRBV4-1 and TRBJ2-5, with TRBD2 as a possible D gene (6 bases). CDR1 and CDR2 from the germline V gene are MGHRA and YSYEKL. V was cut by 0 bases and J by 5 bases, with 10 bases left in between. CDR3 length: 14 amino acids. In DNA form, the CDR3 reads TGCGCCAGCAGCCAAGATGCGGGGACTGAGACCCAGTACTTC. It specifies CASSQDAGTETQYF.

The chain joins TRBV5-6 to TRBJ2-7; 7 nucleotides agree with TRBD1. V gave up 0 bases and J gave up 1 base; unmatched junction bases: 1. The V gene's germline CDR1 is SGHDT and CDR2 YYEEEE. The CDR3 loop spans 14 amino acids. The CDR3 reads CASSLGDSSYEQYV. CDR3 nucleotide sequence: TGTGCCAGCAGCTTGGGGGACAGTTCCTACGAGCAGTACGTC.

The chain recombines TRBV4-1 with TRBJ2-7; a weak D match, TRBD1 (7 bases). This CDR3 spans 13 amino acids. Germline CDR1 is MGHRA and CDR2 is YSYEKL. Trimming took off 7 bases at V and 7 bases at J, with 17 bases between the two ends. CDR3 DNA: TGCGCCAGCACCGAAACAGGGGCGGGAGAGCAGTACTTC. This translates into CASTETGAGEQYF.

This chain uses TRBV11-2 with TRBJ2-7; 8 bases line up with TRBD1. Trimming cost V 0 bases and J 0 bases; bases outside gene matches: 1. The V gene's germline CDR1 is SGHAT and CDR2 FQNNGV. This CDR3 contains 15 residues. The CDR3: CASSLDGTGSYEQYF. The CDR3 coding sequence is TGTGCCAGCAGCTTAGATGGGACAGGCTCCTACGAGCAGTACTTC.

The V call is TRBV2, the J call TRBJ2-3; a weak D match, TRBD1 (5 bases). The V end was cut by 6 bases, the J end by 2 bases, with 6 bases between. The CDR3 runs to 12 residues. Per the germline V gene, CDR1 is SNHLY and CDR2 is FYNNEI. CDR3 nucleotide sequence: TGTGCCAGCAGGGACATCACAGATACGCAGTATTTT. Its translation is CASRDITDTQYF.

The rearrangement links TRBV28 to TRBJ1-3; 9 nucleotides agree with TRBD1. In germline, CDR1 is MDHEN, CDR2 SYDVKM. This CDR3 region has 17 residues. After removal of 4 bases from V and 0 bases from J, the junction contained 7 bases not matched to a gene. The DNA of the CDR3 is TGTGCCAGCAGTTCGCCCAGACAGGGGGGCTCTGGAAACACCATATATTTT. Translating gives CASSSPRQGGSGNTIYF.

V usage is TRBV7-9 and J usage is TRBJ2-5; D perhaps matches TRBD2 (6 bases). The last part of the DNA fits TRBJ2-7 better; the J call may be wrong. The CDR3 loop spans 13 amino acids. From germline, CDR1 is SEHNR and CDR2 FQNEAQ (reference sequence). The chain's CDR3 is CASSWDSSYEQYF. CDR3 DNA: TGTGCCAGCAGCTGGGACTCCTCCTACGAGCAGTACTTC.

This sequence joins TRBV7-2 and TRBJ2-1; 8 bases match TRBD1. CDR3 length: 16 amino acids. CDR1 and CDR2 from the germline V gene are SGHTA and FQGNSA. Trimming removed 4 bases from V and 5 bases from J; junction bases left unmatched: 10. In DNA, the CDR3 is TGTGCCAGCAGCTCCCTCTATGGGACAGGTAACAATGAGCAGTTCTTC. Residues: CASSSLYGTGNNEQFF. Drawing the rest from reference TRBV7-2 and TRBJ2-1, the complete variable domain is GAGVSQSPSNKVTEKGKDVELRCDPISGHTALYWYRQSLGQGLEFLIYFQGNSAPDKSGLPSDRFSAERTGGSVSTLTIQRTQQEDSAVYLCASSSLYGTGNNEQFFGPGTRLTVL.

The chain employs TRBV9 and TRBJ2-2; possibly TRBD1 for D (6 bases). Germline lookup yields CDR1 SGDLS and CDR2 YYNGEE. V lost 0 bases, J lost 5 bases, and 17 bases lay in between. CDR3 length equals 17 residues. The CDR3 is CASSVAVGDIYTGELFF. In nucleotides, the CDR3 is TGTGCCAGCAGCGTAGCTGTTGGGGACATCTATACCGGGGAGCTGTTTTTT.

This chain connects TRBV18 to TRBJ2-4, with D tentatively TRBD2 (6 bases). The germline V gene has CDR1 KGHSH and CDR2 LQKENI. CDR3 length equals 14 residues. Deletions cut 3 bases from V and 8 bases from J, with 14 bases between. The CDR3 sequence: CASSPGRERDIQYF. The CDR3 nucleotides read TGTGCCAGCTCACCTGGACGGGAGAGAGACATTCAGTACTTC.

Regarding this clone: One end of the junction fails to match germline, which may point to a read error. This chain uses TRBV28 with TRBJ1-4, with 7 bases matching TRBD1. This CDR3 region has 13 residues. Germline CDR1 reads MDHEN; CDR2 reads SYDVKM. The CDR3 loop reads CASRGEGQIEFLF. The CDR3 region has the DNA TGTGCCAGCAGAGGCGAGGGACAGATAGAATTTCTTTTT. Combining the CDR3 with reference TRBV28 and TRBJ1-4 gives the whole variable domain DVKVTQSSRYLVKRTGEKVFLECVQDMDHENMFWYRQDPGLGLRLIYFSYDVKMKEKGDIPEGYSVSREKKERFSLILESASTNQTSMYLCASRGEGQIEFLFGSGTQLSVL.

J is TRBJ1-2 and V is TRBV27, with D possibly TRBD1 on 6 matching bases. The CDR3 length is 13 residues. Germline V gene lookup returns CDR1 MNHEY and CDR2 SMNVEV (reference sequence). Between the trimmed V and J ends, which lost 8 bases and 8 bases, there was a span of 18 bases. CDR3 in amino acids: CASWESVRGGYTF. CDR3 coding DNA: TGTGCCAGCTGGGAGTCGGTCAGGGGCGGCTACACCTTC.

This rearrangement joins TRBV4-3 to TRBJ2-2, with TRBD2 as a possible D gene (5 bases). V was shortened by 4 bases and J by 3 bases, with 27 bases between the two germline ends. The CDR3 is made up of 20 amino acids. The V gene's germline CDR1 is LGHNA and CDR2 YSLEER. CDR3 sequence (DNA): TGCGCCAGCAGCCCAGAACGTGGGTGGGTGGGAGCCTTCGACACCGGGGAGCTGTTTTTT. Translated, it gives CASSPERGWVGAFDTGELFF.

This chain uses TRBV7-2 with TRBJ2-3; TRBD1 matches at 8 bases. This CDR3 spans 15 amino acids. J gave up 4 bases and V 1 base, and 4 bases lay outside the gene matches. Germline assignment: CDR1 SGHTA and CDR2 FQGNSA. The chain's CDR3 is CASSLVQGAADTQYF. In DNA form, the CDR3 reads TGTGCCAGCAGCTTAGTGCAGGGGGCGGCAGATACGCAGTATTTT. Full variable domain (rest looked up from reference TRBV7-2 and TRBJ2-3): GAGVSQSPSNKVTEKGKDVELRCDPISGHTALYWYRQSLGQGLEFLIYFQGNSAPDKSGLPSDRFSAERTGGSVSTLTIQRTQQEDSAVYLCASSLVQGAADTQYFGPGTRLTVL.

The J gene is TRBJ1-5, the V gene TRBV5-4; possible D gene TRBD1, 5 bases. The V gene's germline CDR1 is SGHNT and CDR2 YYREEE (reference sequence). The CDR3 is made up of 14 amino acids. Trimming removed 2 bases at V and 3 bases at J, with 9 bases between. CDR3 residues: CASSFRQFNQPQHF. In DNA, the CDR3 is TGTGCCAGCAGCTTCAGACAGTTCAATCAGCCCCAGCATTTT. The whole variable domain, remainder taken from reference TRBV5-4 and TRBJ1-5, is ETGVTQSPTHLIKTRGQQVTLRCSSQSGHNTVSWYQQALGQGPQFIFQYYREEENGRGNFPPRFSGLQFPNYSSELNVNALELDDSALYLCASSFRQFNQPQHFGDGTRLSIL.

This chain joins TRBV5-8 and TRBJ2-4, with D possibly being TRBD2 (5 bases). This CDR3 contains 17 residues. Germline values: CDR1 SGHTS, CDR2 YDEGEE. V lost 4 bases and J lost 0, with 17 bases in between. CDR3 nucleotide sequence: TGTGCCAGCAGCACGGACGGAGGCGTCCTAGCCAAAAACATTCAGTACTTC. It codes for CASSTDGGVLAKNIQYF.

J is TRBJ2-3 and V is TRBV30, with a tentative D call TRBD1 (7 bases). The germline V gene has CDR1 GTSNPN and CDR2 SVGIG (reference sequence). V lost 3 bases and J lost 2, with 15 bases in between. CDR3 length: 15 amino acids. As DNA, the CDR3 is TGTGCCTGGAGGCTAGCAGGGGGGTACACAGATACGCAGTATTTT. It encodes CAWRLAGGYTDTQYF. The variable domain in full, completed from reference TRBV30 and TRBJ2-3, reads SQTIHQWPATLVQPVGSPLSLECTVEGTSNPNLYWYRQAAGRGLQLLFYSVGIGQISSEVPQNLSASRPQDRQFILSSKKLLLSDSGFYLCAWRLAGGYTDTQYFGPGTRLTVL.

As DNA, the CDR3 is TGTGCCAGCAGCTACCTGGACAGCTACGAGCAGTACTTC. Translating it yields CASSYLDSYEQYF. The J gene is TRBJ2-7, the V gene TRBV7-2, with D tentatively TRBD1 (6 bases). This CDR3 is built from 13 residues. Trimming removed 4 bases from V and 3 bases from J, with 10 bases in between. The germline gives CDR1 SGHTA, CDR2 FQGNSA.